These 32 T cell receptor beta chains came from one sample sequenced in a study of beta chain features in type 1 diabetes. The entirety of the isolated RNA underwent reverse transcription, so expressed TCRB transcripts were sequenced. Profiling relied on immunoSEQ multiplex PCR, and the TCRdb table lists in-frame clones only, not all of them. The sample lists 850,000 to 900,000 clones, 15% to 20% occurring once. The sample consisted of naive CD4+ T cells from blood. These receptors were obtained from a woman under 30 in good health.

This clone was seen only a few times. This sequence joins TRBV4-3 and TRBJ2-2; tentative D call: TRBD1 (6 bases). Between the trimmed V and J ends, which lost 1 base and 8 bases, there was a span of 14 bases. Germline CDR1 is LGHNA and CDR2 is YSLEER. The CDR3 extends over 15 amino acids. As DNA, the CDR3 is TGCGCCAGCAGCCAAGCTACAGGGTTCTTGGGGGAGCTGTTTTTT. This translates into CASSQATGFLGELFF.

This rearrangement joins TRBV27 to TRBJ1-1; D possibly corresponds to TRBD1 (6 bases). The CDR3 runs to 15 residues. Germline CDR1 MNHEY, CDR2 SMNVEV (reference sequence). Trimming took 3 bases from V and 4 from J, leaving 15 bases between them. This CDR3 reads CASSFSPGVGTEAFF. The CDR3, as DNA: TGTGCCAGCAGTTTTAGTCCAGGGGTTGGCACTGAAGCTTTCTTT.

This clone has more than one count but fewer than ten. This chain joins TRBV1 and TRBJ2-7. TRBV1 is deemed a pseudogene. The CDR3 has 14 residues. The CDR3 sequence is CTSSQDGIGGPTIF. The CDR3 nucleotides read TGCACCAGCAGCCAAGATGGGATCGGTGGGCCTACAATTTTC.

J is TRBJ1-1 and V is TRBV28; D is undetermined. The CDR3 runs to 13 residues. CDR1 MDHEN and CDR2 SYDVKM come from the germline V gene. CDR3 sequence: CGARREMNTEAFF. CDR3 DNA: TGTGGAGCGAGGCGCGAAATGAACACTGAAGCTTTCTTT.

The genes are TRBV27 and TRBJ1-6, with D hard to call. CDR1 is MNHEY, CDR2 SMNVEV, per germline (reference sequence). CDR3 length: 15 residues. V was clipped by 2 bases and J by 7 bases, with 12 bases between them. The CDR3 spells CASSLRDTGNSPLHF. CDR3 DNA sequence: TGTGCCAGCAGTTTAAGAGACACCGGAAATTCACCCCTCCACTTT.

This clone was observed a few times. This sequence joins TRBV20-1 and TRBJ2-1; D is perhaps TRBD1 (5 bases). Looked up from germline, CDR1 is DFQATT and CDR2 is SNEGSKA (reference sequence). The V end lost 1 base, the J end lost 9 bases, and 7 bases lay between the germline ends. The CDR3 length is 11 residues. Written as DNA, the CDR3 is TGCAGTGCTAGAGGAACAGGTGAGCAGTTCTTC. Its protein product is CSARGTGEQFF.

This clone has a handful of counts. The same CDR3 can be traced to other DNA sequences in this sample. CDR3 loop: CASSLAADTQYF. The CDR3 DNA follows: TGCGCCAGCAGCCTGGCGGCAGATACGCAGTATTTT. The chain combines TRBV5-1 with TRBJ2-3; D unresolved. V was trimmed by 4 bases and J by 4 bases, leaving 7 bases between them. CDR1 and CDR2 (germline): SGHRS, YFSETQ. CDR3 length: 12 amino acids.

The CDR3 region is CASSPRQGATDTQYF. DNA of the CDR3: TGTGCCAGCAGCCCCAGACAGGGGGCTACAGATACGCAGTATTTT. The chain uses TRBV7-9 and TRBJ2-3; 10 nucleotides agree with TRBD1. Germline loops: CDR1 SEHNR, CDR2 FQNEAQ (reference sequence). After removal of 5 bases from V and 3 bases from J, the junction contained 5 bases not matched to a gene. The CDR3 has 15 residues.

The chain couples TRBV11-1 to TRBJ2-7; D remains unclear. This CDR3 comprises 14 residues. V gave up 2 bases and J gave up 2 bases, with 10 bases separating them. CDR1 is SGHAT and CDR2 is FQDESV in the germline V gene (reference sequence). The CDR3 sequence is CASSLSQLAYEQYF. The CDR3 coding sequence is TGTGCCAGCAGCTTATCACAGCTAGCCTACGAGCAGTACTTC.

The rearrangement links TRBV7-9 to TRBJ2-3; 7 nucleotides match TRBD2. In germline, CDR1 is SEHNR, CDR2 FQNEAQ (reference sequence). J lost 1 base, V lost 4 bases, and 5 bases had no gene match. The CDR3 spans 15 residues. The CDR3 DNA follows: TGTGCCAGCAGCTCAGGACTAGTAGGCACAGATACGCAGTATTTT. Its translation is CASSSGLVGTDTQYF.

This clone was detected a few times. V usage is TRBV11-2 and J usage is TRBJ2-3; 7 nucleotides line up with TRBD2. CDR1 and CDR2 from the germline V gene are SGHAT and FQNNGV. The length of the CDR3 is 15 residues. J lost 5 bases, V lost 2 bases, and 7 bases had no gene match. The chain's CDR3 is CASSLWGGLLDTQYF. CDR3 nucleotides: TGTGCCAGCAGCTTATGGGGGGGACTACTAGATACGCAGTATTTT. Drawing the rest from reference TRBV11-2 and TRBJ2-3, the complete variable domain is EAGVAQSPRYKIIEKRQSVAFWCNPISGHATLYWYQQILGQGPKLLIQFQNNGVVDDSQLPKDRFSAERLKGVDSTLKIQPAKLEDSAVYLCASSLWGGLLDTQYFGPGTRLTVL.

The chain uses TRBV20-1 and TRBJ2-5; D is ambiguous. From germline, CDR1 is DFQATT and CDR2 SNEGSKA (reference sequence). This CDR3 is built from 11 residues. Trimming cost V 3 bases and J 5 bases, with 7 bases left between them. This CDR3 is CSASLPETQYF. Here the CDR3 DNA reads TGCAGTGCTAGCCTCCCGGAGACCCAGTACTTC.

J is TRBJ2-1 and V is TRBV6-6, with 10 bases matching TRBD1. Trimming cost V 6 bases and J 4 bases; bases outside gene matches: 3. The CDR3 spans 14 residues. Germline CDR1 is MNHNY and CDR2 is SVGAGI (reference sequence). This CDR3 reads CASSRGQGYNEQFF. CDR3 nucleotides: TGTGCCAGCAGCCGGGGACAGGGGTACAATGAGCAGTTCTTC.

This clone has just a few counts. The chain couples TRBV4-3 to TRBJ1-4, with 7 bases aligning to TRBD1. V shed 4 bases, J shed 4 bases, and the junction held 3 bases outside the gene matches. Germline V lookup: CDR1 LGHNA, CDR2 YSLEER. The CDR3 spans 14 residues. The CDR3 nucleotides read TGCGCCAGCAGCCGGGACAGCCATAATGAAAAACTGTTTTTT. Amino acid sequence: CASSRDSHNEKLFF.

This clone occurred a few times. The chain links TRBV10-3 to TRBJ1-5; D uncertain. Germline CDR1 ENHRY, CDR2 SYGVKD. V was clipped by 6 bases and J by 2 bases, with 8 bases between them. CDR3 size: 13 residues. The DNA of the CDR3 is TGTGCCATCAGCCCCCCGGGCAATCAGCCCCAGCATTTT. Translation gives CAISPPGNQPQHF.

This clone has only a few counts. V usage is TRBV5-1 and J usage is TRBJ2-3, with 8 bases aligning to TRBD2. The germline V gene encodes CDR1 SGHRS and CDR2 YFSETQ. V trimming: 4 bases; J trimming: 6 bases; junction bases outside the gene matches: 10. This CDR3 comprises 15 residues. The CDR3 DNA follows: TGCGCCAGCAGCCCGTCCTCCGGGACTAGGGATACGCAGTATTTT. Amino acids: CASSPSSGTRDTQYF.

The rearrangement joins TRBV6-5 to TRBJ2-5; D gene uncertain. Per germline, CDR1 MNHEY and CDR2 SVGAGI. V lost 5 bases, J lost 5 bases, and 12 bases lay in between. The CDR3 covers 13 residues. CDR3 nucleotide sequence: TGTGCCAGCAGTGAAGGTTTGCTGGAGACCCAGTACTTC. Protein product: CASSEGLLETQYF.

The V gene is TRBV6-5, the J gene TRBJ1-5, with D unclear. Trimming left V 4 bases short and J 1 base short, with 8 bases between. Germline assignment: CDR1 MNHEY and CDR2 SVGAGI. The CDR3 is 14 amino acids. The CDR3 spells CASSFGRSNQPQHF. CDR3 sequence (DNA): TGTGCCAGCAGTTTCGGCCGGAGCAATCAGCCCCAGCATTTT.

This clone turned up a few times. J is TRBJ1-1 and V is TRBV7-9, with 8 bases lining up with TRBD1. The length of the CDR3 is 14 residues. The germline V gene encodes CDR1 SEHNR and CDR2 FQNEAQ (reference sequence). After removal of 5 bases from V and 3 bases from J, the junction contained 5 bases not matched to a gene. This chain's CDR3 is CASSEGQAHTEAFF. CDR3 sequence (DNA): TGTGCCAGCAGCGAGGGACAGGCCCACACTGAAGCTTTCTTT.

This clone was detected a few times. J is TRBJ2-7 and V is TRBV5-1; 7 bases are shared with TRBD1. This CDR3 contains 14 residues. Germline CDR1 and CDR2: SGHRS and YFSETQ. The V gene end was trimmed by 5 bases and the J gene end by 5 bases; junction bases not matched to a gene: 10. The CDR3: CASSFFGQDHEQYF. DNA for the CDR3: TGCGCCAGCAGTTTTTTCGGACAGGACCACGAGCAGTACTTC.

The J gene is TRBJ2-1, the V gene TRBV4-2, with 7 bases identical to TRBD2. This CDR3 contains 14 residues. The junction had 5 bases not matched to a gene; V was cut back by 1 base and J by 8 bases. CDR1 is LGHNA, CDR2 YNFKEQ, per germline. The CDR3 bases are TGTGCCAGCAGCCAAGTCCGGGGGGTTGATGAGCAGTTCTTC. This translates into CASSQVRGVDEQFF.

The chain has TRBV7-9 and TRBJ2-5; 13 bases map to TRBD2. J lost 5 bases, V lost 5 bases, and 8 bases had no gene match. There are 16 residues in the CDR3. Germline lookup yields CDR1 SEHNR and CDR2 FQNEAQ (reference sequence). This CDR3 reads CASSPRTSGRGETQYF. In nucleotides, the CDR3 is TGTGCCAGCAGCCCTAGGACTAGCGGGAGAGGCGAGACCCAGTACTTC.

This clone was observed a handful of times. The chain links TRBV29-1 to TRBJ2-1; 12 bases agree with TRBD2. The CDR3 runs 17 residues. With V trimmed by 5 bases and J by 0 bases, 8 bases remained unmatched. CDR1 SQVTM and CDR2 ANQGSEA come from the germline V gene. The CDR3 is CSVMGLAGLNSYNEQFF. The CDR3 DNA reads TGCAGCGTTATGGGACTAGCGGGTTTAAACTCCTACAATGAGCAGTTCTTC.

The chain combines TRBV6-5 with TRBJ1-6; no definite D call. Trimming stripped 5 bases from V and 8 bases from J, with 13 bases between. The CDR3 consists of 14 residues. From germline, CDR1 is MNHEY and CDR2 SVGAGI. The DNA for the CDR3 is TGTGCCAGCAGTCCTAACTGGAGGGATTCACCCCTCCACTTT. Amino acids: CASSPNWRDSPLHF.

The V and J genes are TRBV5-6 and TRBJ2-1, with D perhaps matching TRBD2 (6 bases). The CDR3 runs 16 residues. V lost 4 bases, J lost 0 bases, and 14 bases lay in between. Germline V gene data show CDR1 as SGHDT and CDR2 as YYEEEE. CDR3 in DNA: TGTGCCAGCAGCCACCGGGACTGGGACTCCTACAATGAGCAGTTCTTC. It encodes CASSHRDWDSYNEQFF.

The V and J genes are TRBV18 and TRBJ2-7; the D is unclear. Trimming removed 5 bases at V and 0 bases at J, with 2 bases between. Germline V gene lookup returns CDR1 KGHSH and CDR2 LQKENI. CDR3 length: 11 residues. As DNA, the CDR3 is TGTGCCAGCTCAGACTCCTACGAGCAGTACTTC. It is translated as CASSDSYEQYF. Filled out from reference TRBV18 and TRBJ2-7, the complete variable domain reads NAGVMQNPRHLVRRRGQEARLRCSPMKGHSHVYWYRQLPEEGLKFMVYLQKENIIDESGMPKERFSAEFPKEGPSILRIQQVVRGDSAAYFCASSDSYEQYFGPGTRLTVT.

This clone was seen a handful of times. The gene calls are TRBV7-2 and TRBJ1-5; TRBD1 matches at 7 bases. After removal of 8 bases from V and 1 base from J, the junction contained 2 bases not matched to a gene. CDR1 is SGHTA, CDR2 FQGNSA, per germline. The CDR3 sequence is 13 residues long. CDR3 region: CASAGGSNQPQHF. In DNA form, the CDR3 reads TGTGCCAGCGCAGGGGGAAGCAATCAGCCCCAGCATTTT.

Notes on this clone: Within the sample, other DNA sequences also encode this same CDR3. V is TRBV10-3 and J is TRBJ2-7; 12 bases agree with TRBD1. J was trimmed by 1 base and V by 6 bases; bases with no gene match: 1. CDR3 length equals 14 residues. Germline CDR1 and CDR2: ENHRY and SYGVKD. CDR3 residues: CAIRGQGASYEQYF. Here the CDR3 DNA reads TGTGCCATCAGGGGACAGGGGGCATCCTACGAGCAGTACTTC.

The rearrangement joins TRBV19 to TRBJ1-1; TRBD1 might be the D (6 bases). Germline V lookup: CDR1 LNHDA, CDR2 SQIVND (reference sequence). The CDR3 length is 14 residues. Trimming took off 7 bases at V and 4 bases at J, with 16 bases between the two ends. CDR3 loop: CASTITGIGTEAFF. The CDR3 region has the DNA TGTGCCAGTACCATTACAGGGATTGGCACTGAAGCTTTCTTT.

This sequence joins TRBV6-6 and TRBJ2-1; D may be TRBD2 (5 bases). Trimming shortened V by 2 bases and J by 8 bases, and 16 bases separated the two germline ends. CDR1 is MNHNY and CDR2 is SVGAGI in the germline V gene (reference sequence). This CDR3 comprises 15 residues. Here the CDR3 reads CASSYTSLSGDEQFF. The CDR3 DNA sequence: TGTGCCAGCAGTTACACTAGTCTGAGTGGCGATGAGCAGTTCTTC.

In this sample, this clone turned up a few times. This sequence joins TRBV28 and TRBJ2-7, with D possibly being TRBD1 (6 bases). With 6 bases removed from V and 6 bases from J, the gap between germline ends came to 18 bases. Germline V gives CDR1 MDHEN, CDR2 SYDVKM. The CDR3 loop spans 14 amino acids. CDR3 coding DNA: TGTGCCAGCAGAAATTCAATGAGGGGGTTCGAGCAGTACTTC. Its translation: CASRNSMRGFEQYF.

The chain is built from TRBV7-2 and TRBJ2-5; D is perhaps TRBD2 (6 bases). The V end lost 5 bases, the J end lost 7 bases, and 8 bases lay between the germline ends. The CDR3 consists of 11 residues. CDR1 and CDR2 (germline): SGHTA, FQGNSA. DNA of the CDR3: TGTGCCAGCAGCACCGGGGGGACCCAGTACTTC. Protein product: CASSTGGTQYF.